Listed below are T cell receptor beta chains from one sample, sequenced in a study of CD8+ T cells in alopecia areata. The table came from immunoSEQ multiplex PCR; TCRdb's copy has only in-frame clones and leaves some out. The sample carries 150,000 to 200,000 clones, more than 50% recorded once. Sequenced material: CD4+ T cells sorted from blood, taken at week 24, from a patient treated with tofacitinib. These receptor sequences come from a human donor with alopecia areata. The CDR3 runs from the conserved cysteine through the conserved F or W. D genes are given only for firm matches.

j_call,v_call,d_call,cdr3_aa
TRBJ1-1,TRBV29-1,-,CSVVTLTENTEAFF
TRBJ1-1,TRBV5-1,-,CASSPHRGGALTNTEAFF
TRBJ2-7,TRBV5-1,-,CASSSMTSAVEQYF
TRBJ2-3,TRBV7-9,-,CALMQQQADTQYF
TRBJ2-4,TRBV2,-,CASGGKMNIQYF
TRBJ1-2,TRBV15,-,CATSRVTGLKKDGYTF
TRBJ2-7,TRBV29-1,-,CTISTRSYEQYF
TRBJ1-1,TRBV29-1,-,CSVLPLWNTEAFF
TRBJ1-2,TRBV30,TRBD1,CAWSRTGTAYGYTF
TRBJ2-5,TRBV30,-,CASDGGGRTQYF
TRBJ2-1,TRBV30,-,CAWTGKSEQFF
TRBJ2-2,TRBV2,-,CASSEVGAGELFF
TRBJ1-4,TRBV5-1,TRBD1,CASSLAPAGGEEDEKLFF
TRBJ1-2,TRBV2,TRBD1,CASSARDRGYDGYTF
TRBJ2-7,TRBV30,TRBD1,CAWSFTRTSTGAYEQYF
TRBJ2-3,TRBV10-3,TRBD2,CAISEDRAGGRRDTQYF
TRBJ2-5,TRBV5-1,-,CASSPGLEGTQYF
TRBJ2-2,TRBV29-1,-,CSVQMRGYGELFF
TRBJ1-2,TRBV5-1,-,CASSSEGGYGYTF
TRBJ1-6,TRBV25-1,-,CASSGTNNSPLHF
TRBJ2-7,TRBV5-6,-,CASSDTYEQYF
TRBJ1-1,TRBV4-2,TRBD1,CASSEGQGGVTEAFF
TRBJ1-1,TRBV4-3,-,CASSQAKGRAFF
TRBJ2-7,TRBV6-4,TRBD2,CASSELAGGAYEQYF
TRBJ2-6,TRBV30,-,CAWSAEEAANSFGANVLTF
TRBJ2-2,TRBV29-1,-,CSVGVMGGQVAGELFF
TRBJ2-3,TRBV30,TRBD2,CAWSVGVSGVTDTQYF
TRBJ2-7,TRBV29-1,-,CSAADGSYEQYF
TRBJ1-1,TRBV29-1,-,CSGEREMNTEAFF
TRBJ2-6,TRBV14,-,CASSLIRGTETSGANVLTF
TRBJ1-2,TRBV29-1,-,CSVEDRGFGYTF
TRBJ2-3,TRBV29-1,TRBD2,CSVDQLAGGPDTQYF
TRBJ1-5,TRBV10-3,-,CAISREDKHQPQHF
TRBJ2-2,TRBV10-2,-,CASSESGGNTGELFF
TRBJ2-1,TRBV15,-,CATSRTRPLSDEQFF
TRBJ2-7,TRBV29-1,-,CSVFRGGEQYF
TRBJ2-7,TRBV6-5,-,CASSYLRDPPSEQYF
TRBJ2-1,TRBV14,-,CASSQLGVGNEQFF
TRBJ1-1,TRBV5-6,-,CASSRAMSAEAFF
TRBJ1-2,TRBV7-8,-,CASSPEQGHYGYTF
TRBJ2-7,TRBV30,TRBD1,CAWSLGQGIYEQYF
TRBJ2-1,TRBV6-5,-,CASGPGLPYNEQFF
TRBJ1-1,TRBV30,TRBD1,CAWRRQGERTEAFF
TRBJ1-4,TRBV29-1,TRBD1,CSASGTGSEKLFF
TRBJ2-5,TRBV4-3,TRBD2,CASSVRGGATETQYF
TRBJ2-1,TRBV11-2,-,CASSLGIQLPGPNNEQFF
TRBJ1-1,TRBV30,-,CAWSVDMNTEAFF
TRBJ1-2,TRBV11-2,-,CASSQESVGGYTF
TRBJ1-5,TRBV4-3,-,CASSQEVEKGGNQPQHF
TRBJ2-2,TRBV5-4,-,CASSPYRSVGELFF
TRBJ2-1,TRBV30,TRBD2,CAWRRVTSRDNEQFF
TRBJ2-7,TRBV30,-,CAWTLGANEQYF
TRBJ2-7,TRBV7-2,TRBD2,CASSFVAGEYEQYF
TRBJ2-3,TRBV29-1,TRBD1,CSGRQGMTDTQYF